A selection of T cell receptor beta chains follows, all from one sample in a study of blood T cell repertoires in COVID-19. Produced via immunoSEQ multiplex PCR; TCRdb's table is partial and in-frame only. This repertoire shows some 190,000 clones, around 88% found once; its top ten account for more than 1.4%. The sample was peripheral blood. The receptors were sampled from a man aged 18 to 30 with active or convalescent COVID-19. CDR3s include the opening cysteine and the closing phenylalanine or tryptophan. The order of the fields is D gene, J gene, V gene, CDR3 protein, CDR3 DNA. D genes are given only for firm matches.

TRBD1,TRBJ2-2,TRBV19,CASQTGGDTGELFF,TGTGCCAGCCAGACAGGGGGGGACACCGGGGAGCTGTTTTTT
TRBD1,TRBJ1-2,TRBV28,CASSSVIRTGQANYGYTF,TGTGCCAGCAGTTCGGTAATTAGGACAGGGCAGGCTAACTATGGCTACACCTTC
NA,TRBJ2-7,TRBV4-1,CASSQVQGTQASYEQYF,TGCGCCAGCAGCCAAGTTCAGGGGACCCAAGCCTCCTACGAGCAGTACTTC
TRBD1,TRBJ1-2,TRBV30,CAWGSGTVNWGGYTF,TGTGCCTGGGGATCCGGGACAGTAAACTGGGGGGGCTACACCTTC
NA,TRBJ1-1,TRBV2,CATGALGGTEAFF,TGTGCCACCGGGGCCCTGGGGGGAACTGAAGCTTTCTTT
NA,TRBJ1-1,TRBV28,CASKISMGLVLLAFF,TGTGCCAGCAAAATCTCAATGGGCCTCGTATTGTTAGCTTTCTTT
NA,TRBJ2-5,TRBV3-1/TRBV3-2,CASSQGTQSQETQYF,TGTGCCAGCAGCCAAGGAACACAGTCCCAAGAGACCCAGTACTTC
TRBD1,TRBJ1-2,TRBV6-5,CASISGTGDYGYTF,TGTGCCAGCATTTCCGGGACAGGGGACTATGGCTACACCTTC
NA,TRBJ2-1,TRBV5-1,CASTKDIGEYNEQFF,TGCGCCAGCACTAAGGATATCGGAGAATACAATGAGCAGTTCTTC
NA,TRBJ1-5,TRBV19,CASSIWAGSNQPQHF,TGTGCCAGTAGTATTTGGGCAGGGAGCAATCAGCCCCAGCATTTT
TRBD2,TRBJ2-7,TRBV7-2,CASSGWTSGSSYEQYF,TGTGCCAGCAGCGGATGGACTAGCGGGAGTTCCTACGAGCAGTACTTC
TRBD2,TRBJ2-2,TRBV6-1,CASSDSGKRETGELFF,TGTGCCAGCAGTGACAGCGGGAAGCGGGAGACCGGGGAGCTGTTTTTT
TRBD1,TRBJ2-1,TRBV7-9,CASSLDGTGDEQFF,TGTGCCAGCAGCTTAGATGGGACAGGGGATGAGCAGTTCTTC